A single sample is the source of the 21 T cell receptor beta chains below, sequenced in a study of blood T cell repertoires in COVID-19 (TCRdb year 2020). Library preparation employed the immunoSEQ multiplex PCR assay. Here the immuneACCESS table is served through TCRdb, limited to in-frame sequences with V and J called. Missing clones are a known gap in these copies; in checked studies unresolved V genes cover under half, and the rest lacks a known reason. Counted in this sample were 300,000 to 400,000 clones; 80% to 90% of them appeared once. The ten largest account for around 9.9% of the sample. The sequenced material came from peripheral blood. The origin of the receptors is a man in his thirties or forties with COVID-19, enrolled during active disease.

V and J are TRBV19 and TRBJ1-1; 9 bases match TRBD1. CDR3 length equals 14 residues. The germline V gene encodes CDR1 LNHDA and CDR2 SQIVND (reference sequence). The J segment lost 5 bases and the V segment lost 5 bases, leaving 6 bases of the junction unmatched. In nucleotides, the CDR3 is TGTGCCAGTAGTTACAGGGGGCAGAGGACTGAAGCTTTCTTT. This translates into CASSYRGQRTEAFF.

This chain uses TRBV4-1 with TRBJ1-2; 7 positions agree with TRBD1. Germline V gives CDR1 MGHRA, CDR2 YSYEKL. The CDR3 totals 15 residues. The V and J ends lost 4 bases and 4 bases, in that order; junction bases with no gene match: 9. The CDR3 protein is CASSRGSTGAYGYTF. CDR3 nucleotides: TGCGCCAGCAGCCGAGGTTCCACAGGGGCCTATGGCTACACCTTC.

This clone was observed a single time. This chain connects TRBV25-1 to TRBJ2-3, with TRBD1 identical over 9 bases. The germline V gene encodes CDR1 MGHDK and CDR2 SYGVNS. J gave up 7 bases and V 1 base, and 9 bases lay outside the gene matches. This CDR3 spans 16 amino acids. The CDR3 coding sequence is TGTGCCAGCAGTGAATCCCGGGACAGGGTACGGAATACGCAGTATTTT. It is translated as CASSESRDRVRNTQYF. The full variable domain, with the rest looked up from reference TRBV25-1 and TRBJ2-3, is EADIYQTPRYLVIGTGKKITLECSQTMGHDKMYWYQQDPGMELHLIHYSYGVNSTEKGDLSSESTVSRIRTEHFPLTLESARPSHTSQYLCASSESRDRVRNTQYFGPGTRLTVL.

This clone was observed once. CDR3 nucleotides: TGCGCCAGCAGCCATCCTAAGGCGGGGGGCAGGGGGGACACGCAGTATTTT. Translating it yields CASSHPKAGGRGDTQYF. The chain is built from TRBV4-3 and TRBJ2-3; perhaps TRBD2 as D (8 bases). CDR3 size: 17 residues. V shed 3 bases and J shed 9 bases, with 25 bases lying between them. The germline gives CDR1 LGHNA, CDR2 YSLEER.

The chain couples TRBV27 to TRBJ2-7; perhaps TRBD1 as D (6 bases). The V end lost 4 bases, the J end lost 6 bases, and 16 bases lay between the germline ends. Germline V gene sequence: CDR1 MNHEY, CDR2 SMNVEV (reference sequence). This CDR3 contains 14 residues. Here the CDR3 reads CASSSQGFSLEQYF. The CDR3 nucleotides are TGTGCCAGCAGTTCACAGGGTTTTTCGCTCGAGCAGTACTTC.

This clone came up a few times. The genes are TRBV2 and TRBJ1-5; possible D gene TRBD1, 5 bases. Germline V CDR1 and CDR2: SNHLY, FYNNEI. The CDR3 is 15 amino acids. V lost 1 base and J lost 6, with 13 bases in between. CDR3 in amino acids: CASSEGLGEAQPQHF. The CDR3 DNA sequence: TGTGCCAGCAGTGAAGGTTTAGGGGAGGCTCAGCCCCAGCATTTT.

In this sample, this clone turned up once. The chain couples TRBV9 to TRBJ2-3; 12 bases agree with TRBD2. CDR1 SGDLS and CDR2 YYNGEE come from the germline V gene. J gave up 4 bases and V 3 bases, and 6 bases lay outside the gene matches. This CDR3 has 16 residues. The CDR3 DNA reads TGTGCCAGCAGCGCTCGGACTAGCGGGGACCCAGATACGCAGTATTTT. It translates to CASSARTSGDPDTQYF.

The rearrangement uses TRBV5-1 and TRBJ2-3; TRBD1 matches 7 bases. This CDR3 region has 16 residues. From germline, CDR1 is SGHRS and CDR2 YFSETQ. V trimming: 4 bases; J trimming: 1 base; junction bases outside the gene matches: 9. DNA for the CDR3: TGCGCCAGCAGCATAGGACAGGTCCAGGGCACAGATACGCAGTATTTT. Its protein is CASSIGQVQGTDTQYF.

This clone was detected only once. This rearrangement joins TRBV19 to TRBJ1-2; D perhaps matches TRBD1 (6 bases). The germline V gene has CDR1 LNHDA and CDR2 SQIVND (reference sequence). The germline V and J ends were trimmed by 1 base and 1 base, with 16 bases remaining between them. The CDR3 length is 17 residues. The CDR3 loop is CASSIVGQRSLNYGYTF. CDR3 coding DNA: TGTGCCAGTAGTATAGTCGGACAGCGTAGTCTTAACTATGGCTACACCTTC. The whole variable domain, remainder taken from reference TRBV19 and TRBJ1-2, is DGGITQSPKYLFRKEGQNVTLSCEQNLNHDAMYWYRQDPGQGLRLIYYSQIVNDFQKGDIAEGYSVSREKKESFPLTVTSAQKNPTAFYLCASSIVGQRSLNYGYTFGSGTRLTVV.

This rearrangement joins TRBV5-5 to TRBJ1-5; D is ambiguous. Per germline, CDR1 SGHKS and CDR2 YYEKEE (reference sequence). The V end was cut by 0 bases, the J end by 3 bases, with 10 bases between. This CDR3 region has 15 residues. The CDR3 DNA is TGTGCCAGCAGCTTGGATTTAGCCCCCAATCAGCCCCAGCATTTT. Its protein is CASSLDLAPNQPQHF.

With respect to this clone: Other DNA sequences in the sample encode the same CDR3. The chain links TRBV29-1 to TRBJ2-7; TRBD1 might be the D (6 bases). The CDR3 has 11 residues. Germline V gene lookup returns CDR1 SQVTM and CDR2 ANQGSEA. Trimming removed 4 bases at V and 4 bases at J, with 8 bases between. The CDR3 DNA sequence: TGCAGCGTTGGAGGGGGATACGAGCAGTACTTC. Amino acid sequence: CSVGGGYEQYF.

V is TRBV5-4 and J is TRBJ1-5; D unclear. V was shortened by 4 bases and J by 5 bases, with 13 bases between the two germline ends. CDR3 size: 14 residues. The V gene's germline CDR1 is SGHNT and CDR2 YYREEE (reference sequence). The chain's CDR3 is CASSPGHGDQPQHF. For the CDR3, the DNA is TGTGCCAGCAGCCCGGGTCACGGGGATCAGCCCCAGCATTTT.

This rearrangement joins TRBV10-3 to TRBJ2-7, with 8 bases aligning to TRBD2. CDR3 length equals 16 residues. J was trimmed by 0 bases and V by 0 bases; bases with no gene match: 4. Germline V gene data show CDR1 as ENHRY and CDR2 as SYGVKD. CDR3: CAISESGGGYSYEQYF. DNA of the CDR3: TGTGCCATCAGTGAGTCCGGCGGGGGGTACTCCTACGAGCAGTACTTC.

The chain recombines TRBV7-3 with TRBJ2-1, with a possible D match to TRBD2 (6 bases). The germline gives CDR1 SGHTA, CDR2 FQGTGA. Trimming stripped 2 bases from V and 10 bases from J, with 12 bases between. The CDR3 sequence is 13 residues long. The CDR3 DNA reads TGTGCCAGCAGCTTACGTGCGGGGTCGGAGCAGTTCTTC. Residues: CASSLRAGSEQFF.

The DNA for the CDR3 is TGTGCCAGCAGGTCTAGCGGGGCCGCCTCCTACGAGCAGTACTTC. This sequence encodes CASRSSGAASYEQYF. V and J are TRBV3-1 (or the pseudogene TRBV3-2) and TRBJ2-7; 9 bases line up with TRBD2. The CDR3 extends over 15 amino acids. CDR1 and CDR2 (germline): LGHDT, YNNKEL (reference sequence). The ends lost 6 bases at V and 0 bases at J; junction bases unmatched: 6.

The V call is TRBV9, the J call TRBJ2-3; 11 nucleotides align to TRBD2. The CDR3 runs to 17 residues. J was trimmed by 1 base and V by 4 bases; bases with no gene match: 8. CDR1 and CDR2 from the germline V gene are SGDLS and YYNGEE. The CDR3 loop is CASSIGLAGSGTDTQYF. CDR3 DNA: TGTGCCAGCAGCATCGGACTAGCGGGTTCAGGCACAGATACGCAGTATTTT.

The chain links TRBV12-3 or TRBV12-4 to TRBJ1-2, with TRBD1 matching over 10 bases. Trimming at V came to 6 bases and at J to 6 bases, leaving 4 bases not matched to a gene. The CDR3 is 13 amino acids. The CDR3 bases are TGTGCCAGCAGCCGAGGGACAGGGGATGGCTACACCTTC. Translating it yields CASSRGTGDGYTF.

J is TRBJ2-7 and V is TRBV7-9, with a possible D match to TRBD1 (6 bases). The CDR3 loop spans 15 amino acids. The ends were cut back, 3 bases at V and 3 bases at J, with 15 bases in the middle. Germline CDR1 is SEHNR and CDR2 is FQNEAQ (reference sequence). The DNA of the CDR3 is TGTGCCAGCAGCTTCGGTGGGACATCCTACTACGAGCAGTACTTC. This sequence encodes CASSFGGTSYYEQYF.

This chain uses TRBV9 with TRBJ1-5, with TRBD1 identical over 7 bases. Trimming at V came to 4 bases and at J to 6 bases, leaving 4 bases not matched to a gene. Germline loops: CDR1 SGDLS, CDR2 YYNGEE. This CDR3 comprises 13 residues. Written as DNA, the CDR3 is TGTGCCAGCAGCCCACAGGGGAGTCAGCCCCAGCATTTT. Protein product: CASSPQGSQPQHF.

The rearrangement joins TRBV7-2 to TRBJ1-5; a weak D match, TRBD1 (6 bases). This CDR3 spans 14 amino acids. Trimming removed 3 bases from V and 3 bases from J, with 9 bases in between. Looked up from germline, CDR1 is SGHTA and CDR2 is FQGNSA. CDR3 region: CASSLRGTNQPQHF. The CDR3 nucleotides are TGTGCCAGCAGCTTGAGGGGGACCAATCAGCCCCAGCATTTT.

CDR3 sequence (DNA): TGTGCCAGCAGCCTGTCGGGAGGGGCCTTTGCCGGGGAGCTGTTTTTT. Translated: CASSLSGGAFAGELFF. The chain couples TRBV5-6 to TRBJ2-2; 8 positions agree with TRBD2. Germline CDR1 and CDR2: SGHDT and YYEEEE. The CDR3 has 16 amino acids. V dropped 4 bases and J dropped 6; count of bases not matched to a gene: 11. Supplemented by reference TRBV5-6 and TRBJ2-2, the full variable domain reads DAGVTQSPTHLIKTRGQQVTLRCSPKSGHDTVSWYQQALGQGPQFIFQYYEEEERQRGNFPDRFSGHQFPNYSSELNVNALLLGDSALYLCASSLSGGAFAGELFFGEGSRLTVL.